These T cell receptor beta chains were read from a single sample in a study of blood T cells in healthy people across ages. TCRdb re-called the 5' RACE reads with MiXCR, one entry per CDR3 protein. This repertoire shows around 750,000 distinct CDR3 sequences, around half found once; its top ten account for roughly two fifths. The sample comprised blood. These receptors originate from a man older than 75 in good health. Each CDR3 is given with its conserved first and last residue. The D gene is left open where the match is weak. Not all rows give a size; the values are once, few, many and, for expanded clones, a class.

j_gene | v_gene | abundance | d_gene | CDR3aa | CDR3nt
TRBJ1-1 | TRBV2 | . | . | CASERTEAFF | TGTGCCAGCGAGCGGACTGAAGCTTTCTTT
TRBJ2-2 | TRBV3-1 | . | . | CASSPHQGAGELFF | TGTGCCAGCAGCCCCCACCAGGGCGCCGGGGAGCTGTTTTTT
TRBJ2-3 | TRBV9 | . | . | CASSPRGENHRYAYF | TGTGCCAGCAGCCCGAGGGGGGAGAATCACAGATACGCGTATTTT
TRBJ2-3 | TRBV12-3/TRBV12-4 | . | TRBD2 | CASRREREWGRYAYF | TGTGCCAGCAGAAGAGAGCGGGAGTGGGGGAGATACGCGTATTTT
TRBJ1-6 | TRBV29-1 | . | . | CSVASQYNPPLHF | TGCAGCGTTGCAAGTCAATATAATCCACCCCTCCACTTT
TRBJ1-1 | TRBV25-1 | . | TRBD1 | CASTDTGGGEAFF | TGTGCCAGCACCGATACAGGGGGGGGTGAAGCTTTCTTT
TRBJ1-2 | TRBV25-1 | few | . | CASSEIGGRGYTF | TGTGCCAGCAGTGAAATCGGGGGGCGGGGCTACACCTTC
TRBJ2-3 | TRBV5-1 | once | TRBD2 | CASSSGTSGSEHRYAYF | TGCGCCAGCAGCTCCGGGACTAGCGGGAGCGAGCACAGATACGCGTATTTT
TRBJ1-2 | TRBV25-1 | . | . | CASSEAGTGFYGYTF | TGTGCCAGCAGTGAAGCGGGCACAGGGTTCTATGGCTACACCTTC
TRBJ2-7 | TRBV15 | . | . | CATSNGFSPLTNYEQYF | TGTGCCACCAGCAACGGTTTTAGCCCACTTACAAACTACGAGCAGTACTTC
TRBJ2-3 | TRBV25-1 | . | . | CACSEGSRYAYF | TGTGCCTGTAGTGAAGGATCGAGATACGCGTATTTT
TRBJ2-2 | TRBV7-2 | . | TRBD2 | CASSLVSLAGAPGELFF | TGTGCCAGCAGCTTAGTCTCTCTAGCGGGAGCCCCCGGGGAGCTGTTTTTT
TRBJ2-1 | TRBV7-2 | . | TRBD2 | CASSLVRLAVYNEQFF | TGTGCCAGCAGCTTAGTCCGACTAGCGGTCTACAATGAGCAGTTCTTC
TRBJ2-7 | TRBV6-6 | . | TRBD2 | CASSPILAGGRGEQYF | TGTGCCAGCAGTCCGATTCTAGCGGGAGGTCGTGGCGAGCAGTACTTC
TRBJ1-2 | TRBV6-5 | once | TRBD1 | CASSYEGAVAGYTF | TGTGCCAGCAGTTACGAGGGGGCCGTCGCTGGCTACACCTTC
TRBJ1-2 | TRBV19 | once | . | CASSRSETAGYTF | TGTGCCAGTAGTAGATCTGAGACAGCAGGCTACACCTTC
TRBJ1-6 | TRBV7-8 | . | TRBD1 | CASSRDRGGSPLHF | TGTGCCAGCAGCAGAGACAGGGGCGGTTCACCCCTCCACTTT
TRBJ1-1 | TRBV6-5 | . | TRBD1 | CASSWTGMNTEAFF | TGTGCCAGCAGCTGGACAGGGATGAACACTGAAGCTTTCTTT
TRBJ2-3 | TRBV12-3/TRBV12-4 | few | . | CASSFVAAMHRYAYF | TGTGCCAGCAGTTTCGTAGCGGCGATGCACAGATACGCGTATTTT
TRBJ1-1 | TRBV29-1 | . | . | CSVASGETEAFF | TGCAGCGTTGCCTCGGGGGAAACTGAAGCTTTCTTT
TRBJ1-5 | TRBV20-1 | few | TRBD1 | CSARGQGAYQPQHF | TGCAGTGCCAGGGGACAGGGGGCTTATCAGCCCCAGCATTTT
TRBJ2-3 | TRBV3-1 | . | . | CASSQVGASYRYAYF | TGTGCCAGCAGCCAAGTGGGGGCAAGTTACAGATACGCGTATTTT
TRBJ1-2 | TRBV12-3/TRBV12-4 | few | TRBD1 | CASRWTGDYTF | TGTGCCAGCAGGTGGACAGGCGACTACACCTTC
TRBJ2-7 | TRBV3-1 | . | . | CASSHWDRLYHEQYF | TGTGCCAGCAGCCACTGGGACCGCTTGTATCACGAGCAGTACTTC
TRBJ1-5 | TRBV2 | . | TRBD1 | CASSLGQPNNQPQHF | TGTGCCAGCAGTCTGGGACAGCCAAATAATCAGCCCCAGCATTTT
TRBJ2-7 | TRBV18 | . | . | CASSPPSRGDEQYF | TGTGCCAGCTCACCACCGTCCAGGGGAGACGAGCAGTACTTC
TRBJ2-2 | TRBV10-3 | . | TRBD1 | CAISDETGTGELFF | TGTGCCATCAGTGATGAGACAGGGACCGGGGAGCTGTTTTTT
TRBJ1-2 | TRBV12-3/TRBV12-4 | few | . | CASSRAEGRYGYTF | TGTGCCAGCAGTCGGGCCGAGGGGCGCTATGGCTACACCTTC
TRBJ2-7 | TRBV5-1 | . | . | CASREGTIEGEQYF | TGCGCCAGCAGGGAGGGGACCATTGAAGGCGAGCAGTACTTC
TRBJ2-3 | TRBV10-3 | few | . | CAISESRGRNVMNSFRHRYAYF | TGTGCCATCAGTGAGTCGAGGGGGAGGAATGTTATGAATAGCTTTCGGCACAGATACGCGTATTTT
TRBJ2-3 | TRBV2 | few | . | CASSDVQPPDTQYF | TGTGCCAGCAGTGATGTCCAACCCCCAGATACGCAGTATTTT
TRBJ1-2 | TRBV27 | . | . | CASSFYSSGGYTF | TGTGCCAGCAGTTTCTACTCCAGTGGTGGCTACACCTTC
TRBJ2-3 | TRBV3-1 | few | TRBD2 | CASSQGLLRDTQYF | TGTGCCAGCAGCCAGGGACTATTAAGAGATACGCAGTATTTT
TRBJ2-3 | TRBV5-1 | few | . | CASSLFGDEHRYAYF | TGCGCCAGCAGCTTGTTTGGGGACGAGCACAGATACGCGTATTTT
TRBJ2-6 | TRBV18 | . | TRBD1 | CASSPRRQGVPSGANVLTF | TGTGCCAGCTCACCACGAAGACAGGGGGTACCATCTGGGGCCAACGTCCTGACTTTC
TRBJ2-3 | TRBV29-1 | . | . | CSVEGGESTDTQYF | TGCAGCGTTGAGGGGGGAGAGAGCACAGATACGCAGTATTTT
TRBJ2-3 | TRBV9 | . | TRBD2 | CASSGSGRTDSTDTQYF | TGTGCCAGCAGCGGAAGCGGGAGGACCGATAGCACAGATACGCAGTATTTT
TRBJ2-1 | TRBV5-1 | few | . | CASSLDRVANEQFF | TGCGCCAGCAGCTTGGATAGGGTGGCCAATGAGCAGTTCTTC
TRBJ1-6 | TRBV27 | . | . | CASSWRGSPSPLHF | TGTGCCAGCAGTTGGAGAGGATCCCCTTCACCCCTCCACTTT
TRBJ1-4 | TRBV20-1 | . | . | CSAREIETGEKLFF | TGCAGTGCTAGGGAGATCGAAACGGGTGAAAAACTGTTTTTT
TRBJ1-1 | TRBV6-6 | . | TRBD1 | CASSRQGEVNTEAFF | TGTGCCAGCAGCCGACAGGGGGAAGTGAACACTGAAGCTTTCTTT
TRBJ2-1 | TRBV20-1 | . | TRBD2 | CSARELAGGSGSYNEQFF | TGCAGTGCTAGAGAACTAGCGGGAGGGTCGGGGTCCTACAATGAGCAGTTCTTC
TRBJ2-1 | TRBV24-1 | few | . | CATSDAGGHNEQFF | TGTGCCACCAGTGATGCGGGCGGACACAATGAGCAGTTCTTC
TRBJ2-1 | TRBV4-1 | . | . | CASSQVGLPNEQFF | TGCGCCAGCAGCCAAGTGGGGCTACCTAATGAGCAGTTCTTC
TRBJ2-2 | TRBV20-1 | once | . | CSARDGLNTGELFF | TGCAGTGCTAGAGATGGATTGAACACCGGGGAGCTGTTTTTT
TRBJ2-4 | TRBV10-2 | . | . | CASSEAWGAKNIQYF | TGCGCCAGCAGTGAGGCCTGGGGAGCCAAAAACATTCAGTACTTC
TRBJ2-5 | TRBV27 | . | TRBD1 | CASRKGQGSGETQYF | TGTGCCAGCAGGAAGGGACAGGGAAGTGGAGAGACCCAGTACTTC
TRBJ1-6 | TRBV4-1 | few | . | CASSQSDGLRSSYNSPLHF | TGCGCCAGCAGCCAGTCGGATGGACTGCGGAGCTCCTATAATTCACCCCTCCACTTT
TRBJ2-3 | TRBV12-3/TRBV12-4 | . | TRBD1 | CASNRGTGHRDAYF | TGTGCCAGCAACCGGGGGACAGGGCACAGAGACGCGTATTTT
TRBJ2-5 | TRBV5-1 | . | . | CASSQGLASQETQYF | TGCGCCAGCAGCCAGGGTTTGGCTTCACAAGAGACCCAGTACTTC
TRBJ1-2 | TRBV12-3/TRBV12-4 | few | . | CASSLPKQGIRDGYTF | TGTGCCAGCAGTTTACCCAAACAGGGAATCCGCGATGGCTACACCTTC